The clone carrying this TCR beta chain has more than one count but fewer than ten. This sample stems from a study of blood T cell repertoires in COVID-19. Study summary: Samples of COVID-19 (acute and convalescent) were obtained from the United States, Italy and Spain. PBMCs, B-cell-depleted T cells, or T cells provided the cDNA or gDNA that made up the material.

Original handling: Amplification of reference gene primers provided the estimated nucleated cell counts. Only in-frame clones appear in the TCRdb table, and some are missing; sequencing was by immunoSEQ multiplex PCR. The DNA was the basis for D and trimming; V, J and clone size are from that table. The sample shows more than 100,000 clones, 80% to 85% of them seen only once. Trimming cost V 0 bases and J 10 bases; bases outside gene matches: 5. Germline lookup yields CDR1 SGHDT and CDR2 YYEEEE. The CDR3 has 15 amino acids. The sequence was obtained from a woman younger than 45 who had recovered from COVID-19. The chain joins TRBV5-6 to TRBJ1-6; TRBD1 matches 9 bases. The sequenced material came from peripheral blood. The CDR3 is CASSLGTGAASPLHF. The CDR3 coding sequence is TGTGCCAGCAGCTTGGGGACAGGGGCGGCATCACCCCTCCACTTT.